This T cell receptor (beta chain) emerged from a study of T cell repertoires in ileal Crohn's disease. Findings of the study overall: Clonality above 26.8% at surgery always came with endoscopic recurrence.

In the case of this clone: Its antigen is not identified.

V lost 10 bases and J 5 bases, leaving 20 bases between the germline ends. Germline V gives CDR1 SGHVS, CDR2 FNYEAQ. The CDR3 spans 14 residues. Libraries were prepared by immunoSEQ multiplex PCR; TCRdb keeps only in-frame clonotypes and omits some of them. Seen here are around 7,700 clones, around 81% observed once, and the top ten hold approximately 4.4%. Sequencing was carried out using ileal tissue. The TCR sequence derives from an adult with Crohn's disease. The rearrangement uses TRBV7-6 and TRBJ2-5, with D tentatively TRBD1 (5 bases). The CDR3 here is CATSGPQGRETQYF. The DNA of the CDR3 is TGTGCCACCTCCGGGCCCCAGGGTCGGGAGACCCAGTACTTC.